What follows are 12 T cell receptor beta chains derived from one specimen sequenced in a study of cytomegalovirus exposure and HLA in healthy donors. PCR involved 60 Vbeta and 13 Jbeta primers. Only in-frame clones appear in the TCRdb table, and some are missing; sequencing was by immunoSEQ multiplex PCR. Here the sample spans some 130,000 clones, about 70% being singletons. The sample taken for sequencing was PBMCs. These receptors all come from a middle-aged man in good health and CMV-seronegative.

The rearrangement links TRBV30 to TRBJ2-5; 10 bases match TRBD2. V lost 3 bases, J lost 3 bases, and 4 bases stayed unmatched. The CDR3 spans 14 residues. The germline V gene has CDR1 GTSNPN and CDR2 SVGIG (reference sequence). The CDR3 DNA reads TGTGCCTGGAGCACTAGCGGGGTGGAAGAGACCCAGTACTTC. Translated: CAWSTSGVEETQYF.

This clone was detected once. V is TRBV30 and J is TRBJ1-1; possible D gene TRBD1, 5 bases. V lost 3 bases to trimming and J lost 8 bases, with 19 bases between them. In germline, CDR1 is GTSNPN, CDR2 SVGIG (reference sequence). The CDR3 has 14 residues. CDR3 region: CAWSPGWGGKEAFF. The CDR3 region has the DNA TGTGCCTGGAGCCCCGGTTGGGGGGGTAAAGAAGCTTTCTTT. The full variable domain, with the rest looked up from reference TRBV30 and TRBJ1-1, is SQTIHQWPATLVQPVGSPLSLECTVEGTSNPNLYWYRQAAGRGLQLLFYSVGIGQISSEVPQNLSASRPQDRQFILSSKKLLLSDSGFYLCAWSPGWGGKEAFFGQGTRLTVV.

The rearrangement joins TRBV30 to TRBJ2-6; D is unresolved. The CDR3 runs to 15 residues. Germline assignment: CDR1 GTSNPN and CDR2 SVGIG (reference sequence). V lost 3 bases to trimming and J lost 0 bases, with 9 bases between them. The CDR3 DNA is TGTGCCTGGAGACTACGGAGCTCTGGGGCCAACGTCCTGACTTTC. It translates to CAWRLRSSGANVLTF. The variable domain in full, completed from reference TRBV30 and TRBJ2-6, reads SQTIHQWPATLVQPVGSPLSLECTVEGTSNPNLYWYRQAAGRGLQLLFYSVGIGQISSEVPQNLSASRPQDRQFILSSKKLLLSDSGFYLCAWRLRSSGANVLTFGAGSRLTVL.

This clone has just one count. The genes are TRBV5-1 and TRBJ1-3; D unclear. V was pared by 4 bases and J by 3 bases, with 11 bases between. This CDR3 has 14 amino acids. CDR1 and CDR2 (germline): SGHRS, YFSETQ. CDR3 protein: CASSNPEGGNTIYF. In DNA form, the CDR3 reads TGCGCCAGCAGCAATCCCGAGGGTGGAAACACCATATATTTT. Together with reference TRBV5-1 and TRBJ1-3, the CDR3 gives the full variable domain: KAGVTQTPRYLIKTRGQQVTLSCSPISGHRSVSWYQQTPGQGLQFLFEYFSETQRNKGNFPGRFSGRQFSNSRSEMNVSTLELGDSALYLCASSNPEGGNTIYFGEGSWLTVV.

The sample holds one count of this clone. This chain uses TRBV29-1 with TRBJ2-3; TRBD2 agrees at 7 bases. From germline, CDR1 is SQVTM and CDR2 ANQGSEA. This CDR3 spans 15 amino acids. After removal of 7 bases from V and 0 bases from J, the junction contained 10 bases not matched to a gene. In nucleotides, the CDR3 is TGCAGCGCTACCGGCGGGGGAGGGAGCACAGATACGCAGTATTTT. Residues: CSATGGGGSTDTQYF.

The rearrangement uses TRBV6-5 and TRBJ2-1, with a possible D match to TRBD1 (5 bases). V was clipped by 6 bases and J by 4 bases, with 13 bases between them. The CDR3 is made up of 14 amino acids. Germline values: CDR1 MNHEY, CDR2 SVGAGI. CDR3 region: CASSPLTGYNEQFF. CDR3 coding DNA: TGTGCCAGCAGCCCTCTTACAGGTTACAATGAGCAGTTCTTC.

The rearrangement joins TRBV4-3 to TRBJ2-7, with D perhaps matching TRBD1 (6 bases). Germline-derived CDR1 and CDR2 are LGHNA and YSLEER. The CDR3 is made up of 19 amino acids. V was pared by 0 bases and J by 4 bases, with 25 bases between. The CDR3 loop is CASSQDALGPGAGSYEQYF. As DNA, the CDR3 is TGCGCCAGCAGCCAAGATGCCCTAGGCCCAGGGGCTGGGTCTTACGAGCAGTACTTC.

The genes are TRBV4-1 and TRBJ2-3, with 10 bases that match TRBD2. CDR1 and CDR2 from the germline V gene are MGHRA and YSYEKL. V dropped 1 base and J dropped 9; count of bases not matched to a gene: 7. This CDR3 comprises 15 residues. CDR3 nucleotide sequence: TGCGCCAGCAGCCAAGTCCCTAGCGGGAGAGAGACGCAGTATTTT. Translation: CASSQVPSGRETQYF.

This chain joins TRBV13 and TRBJ2-7; D is unresolved. Germline V gene lookup returns CDR1 PRHDT and CDR2 FYEKMQ (reference sequence). Deletions cut 1 base from V and 6 bases from J, with 4 bases between. The CDR3 spans 11 residues. The CDR3 coding sequence is TGTGCCAGCAGCTTAGCATCCGAGCAGTACTTC. The encoded protein is CASSLASEQYF.

The CDR3 here is CSVGSTGTSGYTF. The CDR3 DNA reads as TGCAGCGTTGGTTCGACAGGGACGAGCGGCTACACCTTC. The J gene is TRBJ1-2, the V gene TRBV29-1, with 7 bases that match TRBD1. V dropped 4 bases and J dropped 8; count of bases not matched to a gene: 10. Germline V gives CDR1 SQVTM, CDR2 ANQGSEA. The CDR3 has 13 amino acids.

The V and J genes are TRBV19 and TRBJ1-3; the D is unclear. The germline V and J ends were trimmed by 3 bases and 0 bases, with 6 bases remaining between them. The CDR3 loop spans 14 amino acids. Germline V gene sequence: CDR1 LNHDA, CDR2 SQIVND (reference sequence). This CDR3 reads CASSMSSSGNTIYF. The CDR3 nucleotides read TGTGCCAGTAGTATGTCCAGCTCTGGAAACACCATATATTTT.

The chain recombines TRBV10-3 with TRBJ2-7; TRBD1 agrees at 7 bases. With 4 bases clipped from V and 5 bases from J, the junction kept 11 bases outside the gene matches. The CDR3 contains 15 residues. The germline V gene encodes CDR1 ENHRY and CDR2 SYGVKD. DNA of the CDR3: TGTGCCATCAGTGGGCCGGGACAGACAAGCGACGAGCAGTACTTC. This translates into CAISGPGQTSDEQYF.